The 19 T cell receptor beta chains below all came from one sample that was sequenced in a study of blood T cell repertoires in COVID-19. Here immunoSEQ multiplex PCR was the method, and the copy in TCRdb shows in-frame clones only, minus some. The sample carries some 200,000 clones, 84% recorded once. Sequencing input: PBMCs or T cells enriched from blood (not recorded which). All receptors derive from a man aged 35-49 years who had recovered from COVID-19.

This clone has more than one count but fewer than ten. This rearrangement joins TRBV29-1 to TRBJ2-7, with D perhaps matching TRBD1 (6 bases). V lost 1 base, J lost 2 bases, and 9 bases lay in between. The germline gives CDR1 SQVTM, CDR2 ANQGSEA. CDR3 length: 13 amino acids. The CDR3 loop reads CSVEGQETYEQYF. In DNA, the CDR3 is TGCAGCGTTGAAGGACAGGAGACCTACGAGCAGTACTTC.

This chain uses TRBV2 with TRBJ2-2; 7 bases map to TRBD1. Germline values: CDR1 SNHLY, CDR2 FYNNEI. CDR3 length equals 13 residues. V gave up 7 bases and J gave up 5 bases; unmatched junction bases: 4. The CDR3 coding sequence is TGTGCCAGCAAGGGGGCCGGGACCGGGGAGCTGTTTTTT. The encoded protein is CASKGAGTGELFF.

Written as DNA, the CDR3 is TGTGCCAGCAGCTTAGGTAGGGGGCGAGGGCGGACTGAAGCTTTCTTT. This encodes CASSLGRGRGRTEAFF. The chain joins TRBV7-2 to TRBJ1-1, with TRBD1 identical over 7 bases. CDR3 length equals 16 residues. V lost 1 base and J lost 5; bases outside the gene matches: 10. Germline CDR1 and CDR2: SGHTA and FQGNSA.

The chain combines TRBV4-1 with TRBJ1-6; D is possibly TRBD1 (5 bases). Germline CDR1 is MGHRA and CDR2 is YSYEKL. The CDR3 contains 17 residues. The V gene lost 3 bases and the J gene lost 0 bases, with 12 bases spanning the gap. CDR3 protein: CASSQERQPSYNSPLHF. DNA for the CDR3: TGCGCCAGCAGCCAGGAGAGACAGCCCTCCTATAATTCACCCCTCCACTTT.

The chain combines TRBV5-1 with TRBJ2-2; 7 bases fit TRBD2. V was clipped by 6 bases and J by 2 bases; unmatched bases: 10. There are 16 residues in the CDR3. The germline V gene has CDR1 SGHRS and CDR2 YFSETQ. The CDR3, as DNA: TGCGCCAGCATGCCCAGCGCTAGCGGTAACACCGGGGAGCTGTTTTTT. Translated, it gives CASMPSASGNTGELFF.

This clone was counted a single time. This chain joins TRBV30 and TRBJ1-1; 7 bases fit TRBD1. CDR1 is GTSNPN, CDR2 SVGIG, per germline (reference sequence). V trimming: 4 bases; J trimming: 4 bases; junction bases outside the gene matches: 12. The CDR3 covers 15 residues. The CDR3 nucleotides read TGTGCCTGGACTCGAGGGGGCCCTAAGTCCACTGAAGCTTTCTTT. Its protein is CAWTRGGPKSTEAFF.

The chain employs TRBV30 and TRBJ1-2, with D possibly being TRBD1 (5 bases). The ends were cut back, 1 base at V and 0 bases at J, with 9 bases in the middle. Germline assignment: CDR1 GTSNPN and CDR2 SVGIG (reference sequence). This CDR3 comprises 14 residues. The chain's CDR3 is CAWSGGQANYGYTF. CDR3 in DNA: TGTGCCTGGAGTGGCGGACAAGCTAACTATGGCTACACCTTC.

The chain employs TRBV29-1 and TRBJ1-2; maybe TRBD1 (6 bases). Trimming stripped 5 bases from V and 2 bases from J, with 12 bases between. Germline V gene data show CDR1 as SQVTM and CDR2 as ANQGSEA. The CDR3 runs to 13 residues. This CDR3 reads CSVSGTSNYGYTF. CDR3 nucleotide sequence: TGCAGCGTTTCCGGGACAAGCAACTATGGCTACACCTTC.

This clone appeared once. The rearrangement uses TRBV15 and TRBJ1-2, with D uncertain. Looked up from germline, CDR1 is LNHNV and CDR2 is YYDKDF (reference sequence). The length of the CDR3 is 13 residues. V gave up 0 bases and J gave up 4 bases, with 6 bases separating them. The CDR3 DNA reads as TGTGCCACCAGCAGAGATCCAGGCTATGGCTACACCTTC. Its translation: CATSRDPGYGYTF.

The chain couples TRBV3-1 (or the pseudogene TRBV3-2) to TRBJ1-2; 9 nucleotides align to TRBD1. CDR3 length: 15 residues. From germline, CDR1 is LGHDT and CDR2 YNNKEL (reference sequence). V lost 8 bases and J lost 8; bases outside the gene matches: 15. In DNA, the CDR3 is TGTGCCAGCCGGGACAGGGTCTCGGTGACGGGGGGCTACACCTTC. Amino acid sequence: CASRDRVSVTGGYTF.

The CDR3 nucleotides are TGTGCCAGAGAACGCCCCCGGGACAGTAAACAAGAGACCCAGTACTTC. The encoded protein is CARERPRDSKQETQYF. V usage is TRBV19 and J usage is TRBJ2-5; 7 nucleotides line up with TRBD1. The CDR3 spans 16 residues. Per germline, CDR1 LNHDA and CDR2 SQIVND (reference sequence). V shed 9 bases, J shed 2 bases, and the junction held 15 bases outside the gene matches.

The V gene is TRBV15, the J gene TRBJ1-4; D remains ambiguous. Germline V gene lookup returns CDR1 LNHNV and CDR2 YYDKDF (reference sequence). This CDR3 is built from 15 residues. V lost 1 base, J lost 8 bases, and 14 bases lay in between. CDR3 in amino acids: CATSRGVEGGEKLFF. For the CDR3, the DNA is TGTGCCACCAGCAGAGGGGTAGAGGGTGGAGAAAAACTGTTTTTT.

This clone was counted only a few times. Here the CDR3 reads CASSLGSGNNQPQHF. DNA for the CDR3: TGCGCCAGCAGCTTGGGGTCGGGGAACAATCAGCCCCAGCATTTT. The gene calls are TRBV5-1 and TRBJ1-5; no definite D call. The germline V gene encodes CDR1 SGHRS and CDR2 YFSETQ. The CDR3 totals 15 residues. Trimming left V 0 bases short and J 3 bases short, with 10 bases between.

The V call is TRBV4-3, the J call TRBJ1-6, with a weak D call TRBD1 (6 bases). Trimming took off 6 bases at V and 7 bases at J, with 16 bases between the two ends. This CDR3 is built from 15 residues. Germline V gene lookup returns CDR1 LGHNA and CDR2 YSLEER. CDR3 DNA sequence: TGCGCCAGCAGTTTCCGGGACACGAGGAATTCACCCCTCCACTTT. It yields the protein CASSFRDTRNSPLHF.

V and J are TRBV28 and TRBJ2-5, with D maybe TRBD1 (5 bases). With 9 bases removed from V and 4 bases from J, the gap between germline ends came to 12 bases. Germline CDR1 reads MDHEN; CDR2 reads SYDVKM. This CDR3 is 12 amino acids long. The DNA for the CDR3 is TGTGCCAGTCAAGTCACAGGAGAGACCCAGTACTTC. Its translation: CASQVTGETQYF.

As regards this clone: One junction end does not reproduce the germline sequence, and a read error may be involved. This sequence joins TRBV7-9 and TRBJ1-2; a possible D gene is TRBD1 (5 bases). CDR1 SEHNR and CDR2 FQNEAQ come from the germline V gene (reference sequence). The CDR3 extends over 15 amino acids. The CDR3 DNA follows: TGTGCCAGCAGTTTAGGGTTGGGAGGGACTAATGGCTACACCTTC. It codes for CASSLGLGGTNGYTF. Supplemented by reference TRBV7-9 and TRBJ1-2, the full variable domain reads DTGVSQNPRHKITKRGQNVTFRCDPISEHNRLYWYRQTLGQGPEFLTYFQNEAQLEKSRLLSDRFSAERPKGSFSTLEIQRTEQGDSAMYLCASSLGLGGTNGYTFGSGTRLTVV.

This clone appeared a few times. The chain carries TRBV24-1 and TRBJ1-5, with D possibly matching TRBD1 (5 bases). Germline CDR1 KGHDR, CDR2 SFDVKD. Trimming took off 7 bases at V and 3 bases at J, with 15 bases between the two ends. This CDR3 contains 15 residues. CDR3 sequence: CATSLSGGDNQPQHF. The CDR3 nucleotides are TGTGCCACCAGCCTCTCGGGAGGGGACAATCAGCCCCAGCATTTT.

The gene calls are TRBV7-9 and TRBJ1-2; TRBD1 aligns across 10 bases. CDR3 size: 13 residues. Trimming at V came to 1 base and at J to 7 bases, leaving 0 bases not matched to a gene. Germline V lookup: CDR1 SEHNR, CDR2 FQNEAQ (reference sequence). CDR3 DNA sequence: TGTGCCAGCAGCTTAGGGGACAGGGGTGGCTACACCTTC. This encodes CASSLGDRGGYTF.

Here the CDR3 DNA reads TGTGCCAGCAGCCTTTCGGGACTAGCGGGGTGGAATGAGCAGTTCTTC. It codes for CASSLSGLAGWNEQFF. V gene TRBV7-3 combines with J gene TRBJ2-1, with 13 bases that match TRBD2. CDR3 length: 16 residues. Germline V gene data show CDR1 as SGHTA and CDR2 as FQGTGA. V trimming: 5 bases; J trimming: 7 bases; junction bases outside the gene matches: 8.